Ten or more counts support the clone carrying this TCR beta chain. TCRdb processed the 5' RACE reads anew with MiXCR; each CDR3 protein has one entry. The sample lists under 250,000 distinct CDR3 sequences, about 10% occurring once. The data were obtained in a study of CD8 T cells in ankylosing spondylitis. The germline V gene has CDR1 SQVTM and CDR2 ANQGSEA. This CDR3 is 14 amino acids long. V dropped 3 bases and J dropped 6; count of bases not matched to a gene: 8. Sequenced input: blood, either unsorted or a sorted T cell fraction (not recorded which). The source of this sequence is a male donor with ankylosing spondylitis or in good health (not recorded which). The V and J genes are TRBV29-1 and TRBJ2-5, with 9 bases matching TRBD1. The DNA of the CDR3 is TGCAGCGTTGACCCGGTGGGACAGGGAAAGACCCAGTACTTC. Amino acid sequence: CSVDPVGQGKTQYF.